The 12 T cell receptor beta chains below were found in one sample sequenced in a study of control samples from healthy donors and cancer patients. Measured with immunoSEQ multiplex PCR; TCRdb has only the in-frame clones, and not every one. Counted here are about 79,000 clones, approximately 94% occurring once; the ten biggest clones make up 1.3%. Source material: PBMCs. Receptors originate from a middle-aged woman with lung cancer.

The CDR3 region has the DNA TGTGCCAGCAGTGAGGTTTTAGATTCGGCCGGACTCAATCAGCCCCAGCATTTT. It codes for CASSEVLDSAGLNQPQHF. The chain uses TRBV6-1 and TRBJ1-5; D is undetermined. The CDR3 is made up of 18 amino acids. Germline V gene lookup returns CDR1 MNHNS and CDR2 SASEGT. V shed 3 bases and J shed 3 bases, with 21 bases lying between them.

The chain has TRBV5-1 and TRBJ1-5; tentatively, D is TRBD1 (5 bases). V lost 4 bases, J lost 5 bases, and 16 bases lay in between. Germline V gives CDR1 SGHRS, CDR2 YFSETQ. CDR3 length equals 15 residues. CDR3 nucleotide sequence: TGCGCCAGCAGCCCGGGTGCCGGGGGTGATCAGCCCCAGCATTTT. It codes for CASSPGAGGDQPQHF.

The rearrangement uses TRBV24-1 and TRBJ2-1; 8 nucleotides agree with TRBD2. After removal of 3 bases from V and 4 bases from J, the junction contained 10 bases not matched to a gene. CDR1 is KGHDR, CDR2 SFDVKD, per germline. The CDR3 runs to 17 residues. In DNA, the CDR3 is TGTGCCACCAGTGATCCCCGGGATAGCGGGGCTTACAATGAGCAGTTCTTC. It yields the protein CATSDPRDSGAYNEQFF.

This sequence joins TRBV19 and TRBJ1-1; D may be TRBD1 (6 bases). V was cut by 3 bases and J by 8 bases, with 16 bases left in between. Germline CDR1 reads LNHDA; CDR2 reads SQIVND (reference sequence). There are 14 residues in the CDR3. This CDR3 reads CASSIGLSGVEAFF. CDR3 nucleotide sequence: TGTGCCAGTAGTATCGGGCTGTCAGGGGTGGAAGCTTTCTTT.

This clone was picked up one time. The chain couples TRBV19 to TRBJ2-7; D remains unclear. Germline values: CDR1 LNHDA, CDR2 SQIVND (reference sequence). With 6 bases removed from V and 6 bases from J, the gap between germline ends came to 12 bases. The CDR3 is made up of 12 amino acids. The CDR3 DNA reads TGTGCCAGTAGCCTCTCTTCCGGCGAGCAGTACTTC. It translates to CASSLSSGEQYF.

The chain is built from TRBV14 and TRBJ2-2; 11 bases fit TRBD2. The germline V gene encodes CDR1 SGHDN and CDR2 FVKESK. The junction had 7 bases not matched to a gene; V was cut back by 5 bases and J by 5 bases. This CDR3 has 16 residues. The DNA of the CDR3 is TGTGCCAGCAGCTTAGCGGGGGGGCTTCGGACCGGGGAGCTGTTTTTT. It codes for CASSLAGGLRTGELFF.

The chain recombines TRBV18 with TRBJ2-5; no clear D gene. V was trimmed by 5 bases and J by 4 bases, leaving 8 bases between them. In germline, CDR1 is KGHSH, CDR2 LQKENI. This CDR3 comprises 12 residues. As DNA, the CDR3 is TGTGCCAGCTCAGCTCTTCGAGAGACCCAGTACTTC. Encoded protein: CASSALRETQYF.

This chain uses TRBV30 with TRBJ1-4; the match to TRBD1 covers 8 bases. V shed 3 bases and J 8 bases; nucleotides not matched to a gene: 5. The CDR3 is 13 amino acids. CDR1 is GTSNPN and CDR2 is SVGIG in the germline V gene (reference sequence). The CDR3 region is CAWRLTGEEKLFF. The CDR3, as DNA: TGTGCCTGGAGGCTGACAGGGGAAGAAAAACTGTTTTTT.

CDR3 sequence (DNA): TGTGCCAGCAGCGTAGGTTCCGGGGTATCCTACGAGCAGTACTTC. Protein sequence: CASSVGSGVSYEQYF. The V call is TRBV9, the J call TRBJ2-7; TRBD2 might be the D (5 bases). The CDR3 has 15 residues. The germline gives CDR1 SGDLS, CDR2 YYNGEE. Trimming left V 0 bases short and J 1 base short, with 11 bases between.

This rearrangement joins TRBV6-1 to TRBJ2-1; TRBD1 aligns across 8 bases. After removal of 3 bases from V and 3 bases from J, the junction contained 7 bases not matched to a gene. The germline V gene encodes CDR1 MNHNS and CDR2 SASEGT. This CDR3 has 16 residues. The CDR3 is CASSEAGGWVYNEQFF. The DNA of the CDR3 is TGTGCCAGCAGTGAGGCAGGGGGCTGGGTCTACAATGAGCAGTTCTTC.

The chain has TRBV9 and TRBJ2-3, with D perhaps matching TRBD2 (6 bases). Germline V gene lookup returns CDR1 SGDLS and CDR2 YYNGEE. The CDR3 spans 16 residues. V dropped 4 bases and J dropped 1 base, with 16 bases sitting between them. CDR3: CASSPPLWGGTDTQYF. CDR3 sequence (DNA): TGTGCCAGCAGCCCCCCTCTTTGGGGGGGCACAGATACGCAGTATTTT.

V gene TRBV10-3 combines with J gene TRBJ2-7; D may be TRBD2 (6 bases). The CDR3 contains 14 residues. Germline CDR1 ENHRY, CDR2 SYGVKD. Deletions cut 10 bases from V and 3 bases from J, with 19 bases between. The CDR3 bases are TGTGCCACCTCAAGACTAGTACTAAACTACGAGCAGTACTTC. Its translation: CATSRLVLNYEQYF.